The rows below give T cell receptor beta chains drawn from one sample of a study of T cell responses to AZD1222 COVID-19 vaccine. The method was immunoSEQ multiplex PCR; TCRdb's version includes in-frame clones alone and lacks a portion of them. The sample has roughly 120,000 clones, 89% seen once. The sequenced sample was peripheral blood, obtained on day 0 of AZD1222 vaccination. The receptor source for this set is an adult in good health. The CDR3 runs from the conserved cysteine through the conserved F or W. D genes are given only for firm matches.

d_call v_call cdr3_aa
- TRBV11-1 CASSLDQGSSYNEQFF
- TRBV10-3 CAISGRKEDTQYF
- TRBV27 CASRPRPNSGANVLTF
- TRBV9 CASSVDRVADTQYF
TRBD2 TRBV30 CAWSSSGKHNEQFF
TRBD1 TRBV27 CASSHMGVHRGPNEQFF
- TRBV6-5 CASSSGGGWQETQYF
- TRBV6-5 CASREGGVSYGYTF
TRBD1 TRBV5-1 CASRTGTGVETQYF
- TRBV6-2/TRBV6-3 CASSYPRDPDTQYF
- TRBV5-1 CASSLEAHVNTGELFF
TRBD1 TRBV12-5 CASGVGTGRNEQFF
TRBD2 TRBV10-3 CAISVGGSGTDTQYF
- TRBV19 CASSSLIDSSYNSPLHF